A single sample gave rise to the 2 T cell receptor beta chains below, sequenced in a study of blood T cells in healthy people across ages (dated by TCRdb to about 2015). Library generation was performed with 5' RACE. The instrument was an Illumina HiSeq 2500. A second PCR of about 6 to 12 cycles was run with a J-beta primer mix and a sample-barcoded 5' primer. Using fastp trimming at Q25 and MiXCR clonotype assembly, TCRdb reanalyzed the public sequencing data and kept in-frame beta chains. All rows with the same CDR3 protein become a single entry with the most common DNA and genes. The sample includes over a million distinct CDR3 sequences, with 35% to 55% observed a single time. Approximately 17% of the sample is in the top ten clones. The material sequenced was blood. All receptors derive from a woman in her sixties in good health.

In regard to this clonotype: This may arise from a read error, as a much more abundant clone is one base away. The chain employs TRBV4-2 and TRBJ2-1; 10 bases agree with TRBD2. In germline, CDR1 is LGHNA, CDR2 YNFKEQ. The CDR3 loop spans 17 amino acids. The CDR3 reads CAGSQDWRTSGYNEQFF. CDR3 in DNA: TGTGCCGGCAGCCAAGATTGGAGGACTAGCGGCTACAATGAGCAGTTCTTC.

This clonotype has just a few counts. The genes are TRBV12-3 or TRBV12-4 and TRBJ2-1; D not certain. With 6 bases removed from V and 3 bases from J, the gap between germline ends came to 9 bases. The CDR3 sequence is 13 residues long. CDR3 bases: TGTGCCAGCAGAAATATAGGCTACAATGAGCAGTTCTTC. Translated, it gives CASRNIGYNEQFF.